The sequence of this T cell receptor beta chain was determined in a study of T-cell memory formation after mild COVID-19. Across the study: TCR clustering was largely donor specific.

TCRdb processed the 5' RACE reads anew with MiXCR; each CDR3 protein has one entry. The sample records hundreds of thousands of distinct CDR3 sequences, about a quarter being singletons. This CDR3 region has 15 residues. Trimming pared 0 bases from V and 7 bases from J, leaving 14 bases between. In germline, CDR1 is SGHKS, CDR2 YYEKEE (reference sequence). Ten or more counts support this clonotype. The chain carries TRBV5-5 and TRBJ1-5; D perhaps matches TRBD1 (6 bases). Sequencing used PBMCs or a T cell subset sorted from them (not recorded which). The sequence was collected from an adult woman who had mild COVID-19 (a few samples of this study predate the infection). Cell type and time point are not known. The CDR3 coding sequence is TGTGCCAGCAGCTTGGAAAGGCAGGGGCTGCAGCCCCAGCATTTT. It encodes CASSLERQGLQPQHF.